A selection of T cell receptor beta chains follows, all from one sample in a study of T-cell memory formation after mild COVID-19. Via MiXCR, TCRdb re-called the 5' RACE reads, giving one row per CDR3 protein. The sample comprises 280,000 or so distinct CDR3 sequences, approximately 7.6% of which are singletons, and less than 25% rests with the top ten. The sample was PBMCs or a T cell subset sorted from them (not recorded which). These receptors were obtained from a man aged 18-30 years who had mild COVID-19 (a few samples of this study predate the infection). Cell type and time point are not known. CDR3s leave out the opening cysteine and the closing phenylalanine or tryptophan. Clone size, where shown, is once, few, many, or a class for clones that have expanded.

size	V	J	CDR3
few	TRBV29-1	TRBJ2-5	SANYRGGETQY
many	TRBV5-1	TRBJ2-1	ASRTGKSSYNEQF
-	TRBV7-2	TRBJ1-2	ASSLIPLGLLSGYGYT
few	TRBV5-6	TRBJ1-5	ASSPDQPQH
-	TRBV5-1	TRBJ2-7	ASSLEDNYEQY
-	TRBV5-1	TRBJ2-7	ASSLGGGTARYEQY
many	TRBV7-3	TRBJ2-3	ASSLSGGITDTQY
few	TRBV20-1	TRBJ1-2	SASGDMNYGYT
many	TRBV7-2	TRBJ2-7	ASGDRLYEQY
-	TRBV27	TRBJ1-2	ASRPTGTYGYT
-	TRBV10-3	TRBJ2-3	AISASSGGRDTQY
few	TRBV20-1	TRBJ2-7	SARDSNSYEQY
-	TRBV6-5	TRBJ2-3	ASSRLALSTDTQY
many	TRBV5-1	TRBJ2-2	ASSFQGANTGELF
many	TRBV7-9	TRBJ1-1	ASSPDADRPNTEAF
few	TRBV7-2	TRBJ1-2	ASSLARSHAYGYT
many	TRBV11-2	TRBJ2-2	ASSLGNGELF
-	TRBV12-3/TRBV12-4	TRBJ2-7	ASSFGRLGEQY
-	TRBV5-1	TRBJ1-1	ASRPGQGDTEAF
few	TRBV5-1	TRBJ2-2	ASSQSARPNGELF
few	TRBV28	TRBJ1-5	ASSSDSGGQPQH
few	TRBV13	TRBJ2-3	ASSVGSGLAGGPSPDTQY
-	TRBV2	TRBJ1-1	ASSDGTFGTEAF
-	TRBV7-9	TRBJ2-3	ASSPWEDTQY
-	TRBV6-5	TRBJ2-4	ASSYSRRGPGADIQY
many	TRBV10-3	TRBJ2-1	AISAGTSEVTEQF
many	TRBV5-1	TRBJ2-1	ASSTGQGSSSYNEQF
few	TRBV12-3/TRBV12-4	TRBJ1-6	AIRRQRNSPLH